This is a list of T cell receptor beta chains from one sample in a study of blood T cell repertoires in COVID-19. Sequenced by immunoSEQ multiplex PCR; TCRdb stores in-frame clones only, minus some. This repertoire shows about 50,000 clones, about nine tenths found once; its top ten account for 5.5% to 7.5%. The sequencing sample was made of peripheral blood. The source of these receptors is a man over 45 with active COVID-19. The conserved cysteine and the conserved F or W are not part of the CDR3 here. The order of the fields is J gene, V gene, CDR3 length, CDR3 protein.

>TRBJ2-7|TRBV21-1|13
ASSKTEAGSDEQY
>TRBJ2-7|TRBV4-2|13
ASSQDQLRAYEQY
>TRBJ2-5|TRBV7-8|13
ASSLGQFIQETQY
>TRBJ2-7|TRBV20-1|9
SAEESYEQY
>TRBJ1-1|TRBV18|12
ASSQDRMNTEAF
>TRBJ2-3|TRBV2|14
ASTEGLAASTDTQY
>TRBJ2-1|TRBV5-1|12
ASSPRGQGNEQF
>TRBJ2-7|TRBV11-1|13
ASSPGSSGSYEQY
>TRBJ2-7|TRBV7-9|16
ASSSDEGGTGAYYEQY
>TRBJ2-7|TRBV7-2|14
ASSLGPYRGGDEQY
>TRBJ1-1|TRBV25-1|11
ASSAGENTEAF